Reported below is one TCR beta chain. Its specificity is unknown. Measured with immunoSEQ multiplex PCR; TCRdb has only the in-frame clones, and not every one. The sample contains 1.4 million or so clones, around 98.5% of which appear only once. The data derive from a study of shared clonotypes between healthy human individuals. CDR1 is SGHTA, CDR2 FQGNSA, per germline. The CDR3 runs 14 residues. Trimming took 4 bases from V and 1 from J, leaving 10 bases between them. Study-level findings and limits: Against clonotypes common to all four donors, non-shared ones had lower generation probabilities.

Donors were healthy HIV-negative adults without recently reported acute infections or vaccinations. The rearrangement joins TRBV7-2 to TRBJ2-5, with TRBD1 as a possible D gene (6 bases). This clonotype originated in a man aged 25 to 40 in good health. The sample was naive CD4+ T cells sorted from blood. The sample's subset: CD45RA+ positively selected. DNA for the CDR3: TGTGCCAGCAGCTCAAGACAGGCCCAAGAGACCCAGTACTTC. It specifies CASSSRQAQETQYF.